Below are 18 T cell receptor beta chains sequenced from a single sample in a study of blood T cell repertoires in COVID-19. Measured with immunoSEQ multiplex PCR; TCRdb has only the in-frame clones, and not every one. The data show 150,000 to 200,000 clones, 75% to 90% seen once. The sequenced sample consisted of peripheral blood. The source of these receptors is a woman between 70 and 85 years old with COVID-19, enrolled during active disease.

V and J are TRBV18 and TRBJ1-2, with TRBD1 identical over 12 bases. CDR3 length: 14 residues. Germline V gene sequence: CDR1 KGHSH, CDR2 LQKENI. Trimming cost V 3 bases and J 6 bases; bases outside gene matches: 2. The DNA for the CDR3 is TGTGCCAGCTCACCGGGGACAGGGGGCAATGGCTACACCTTC. Protein: CASSPGTGGNGYTF.

The genes are TRBV9 and TRBJ2-3; TRBD2 is a possible D gene (5 bases). The CDR3 sequence is 16 residues long. Trimming stripped 0 bases from V and 0 bases from J, with 11 bases between. Germline assignment: CDR1 SGDLS and CDR2 YYNGEE. DNA of the CDR3: TGTGCCAGCAGCGTAGTCGAGGGTTTAAGCACAGATACGCAGTATTTT. Translated, it gives CASSVVEGLSTDTQYF.

The chain uses TRBV7-2 and TRBJ2-2; TRBD2 matches 9 bases. The CDR3 runs 15 residues. Germline values: CDR1 SGHTA, CDR2 FQGNSA. Germline trimming cut 9 bases from V and 5 bases from J; bases unmatched to any gene: 10. CDR3 nucleotides: TGTGCCAGAGGGCGGCGGGAGGGCTGGACCGGGGAGCTGTTTTTT. As protein: CARGRREGWTGELFF.

This clone appeared a single time. V gene TRBV3-1 (or the pseudogene TRBV3-2) combines with J gene TRBJ1-6, with 7 bases fitting TRBD1. Germline assignment: CDR1 LGHDT and CDR2 YNNKEL (reference sequence). V shed 3 bases and J 11 bases; nucleotides not matched to a gene: 4. The CDR3 is made up of 13 amino acids. CDR3 DNA: TGTGCCAGCAGCCAGCAGGGGGTCGCACCCCTCCACTTT. Protein product: CASSQQGVAPLHF.

V is TRBV30 and J is TRBJ1-2; D may be TRBD1 (5 bases). Trimming left V 4 bases short and J 3 bases short, with 15 bases between. CDR3 size: 14 residues. The V gene's germline CDR1 is GTSNPN and CDR2 SVGIG (reference sequence). In DNA, the CDR3 is TGTGCCTGGAAAGAAAGTGGGGCAGACTATGGCTACACCTTC. Amino acid sequence: CAWKESGADYGYTF.

This clone has only one observation. The chain employs TRBV3-1 (or the pseudogene TRBV3-2) and TRBJ1-2; 10 bases fit TRBD1. J gave up 7 bases and V 1 base, and 9 bases lay outside the gene matches. CDR3 length: 16 residues. Per the germline V gene, CDR1 is LGHDT and CDR2 is YNNKEL (reference sequence). DNA for the CDR3: TGTGCCAGCAGCCAAGCCCCACGGACAGGGGGTCGTGGCTACACCTTC. This translates into CASSQAPRTGGRGYTF.

In its sample, this clone was seen a few times. This chain joins TRBV6-5 and TRBJ2-1; 9 nucleotides line up with TRBD2. J lost 1 base, V lost 3 bases, and 4 bases had no gene match. CDR1 and CDR2 (germline): MNHEY, SVGAGI. CDR3 length: 16 amino acids. The CDR3 coding sequence is TGTGCCAGCAGTTATAGCGGGAGTAGATCCTACAATGAGCAGTTCTTC. This gives the protein CASSYSGSRSYNEQFF.

This rearrangement joins TRBV7-3 to TRBJ2-1; D call uncertain. Trimming shortened V by 2 bases and J by 9 bases, and 5 bases separated the two germline ends. CDR1 SGHTA and CDR2 FQGTGA come from the germline V gene. CDR3 length: 11 amino acids. In DNA form, the CDR3 reads TGTGCCAGCAGCTTAGGCACTGAGCAGTTCTTC. It specifies CASSLGTEQFF. The full variable domain, in which reference TRBV7-3 and TRBJ2-1 provide the parts outside the CDR3, is GAGVSQTPSNKVTEKGKYVELRCDPISGHTALYWYRQSLGQGPEFLIYFQGTGAADDSGLPNDRFFAVRPEGSVSTLKIQRTERGDSAVYLCASSLGTEQFFGPGTRLTVL.

This clone was detected a few times. The chain uses TRBV28 and TRBJ1-2, with 9 bases aligning to TRBD1. Germline V gene data show CDR1 as MDHEN and CDR2 as SYDVKM. The V gene end was trimmed by 2 bases and the J gene end by 4 bases; junction bases not matched to a gene: 8. The CDR3 consists of 16 residues. The CDR3 protein is CASSLVGTGHIYGYTF. As DNA, the CDR3 is TGTGCCAGCAGTTTAGTAGGGACAGGGCACATCTATGGCTACACCTTC.

This clone showed up just a few times. This chain uses TRBV9 with TRBJ2-2; D may be TRBD1 (5 bases). The CDR3 is made up of 20 amino acids. Germline V gene data show CDR1 as SGDLS and CDR2 as YYNGEE. With 1 base removed from V and 3 bases from J, the gap between germline ends came to 25 bases. CDR3 amino acids: CASSVIPVLGVSDDTGELFF. The CDR3 bases are TGTGCCAGCAGCGTAATCCCGGTATTAGGGGTAAGCGACGACACCGGGGAGCTGTTTTTT.

The rearrangement uses TRBV7-9 and TRBJ1-5; 7 nucleotides match TRBD1. The CDR3 runs 15 residues. Germline V gene data show CDR1 as SEHNR and CDR2 as FQNEAQ (reference sequence). J lost 8 bases, V lost 3 bases, and 10 bases had no gene match. The CDR3 nucleotides read TGTGCCAGCAGCTTTGAACAGGGGCCGGAGGAGCCCCAGCATTTT. It is translated as CASSFEQGPEEPQHF.

The rearrangement joins TRBV21-1 to TRBJ2-7; the table names TRBD2, a call not compared with the DNA. TRBV21-1 is labeled a pseudogene. The length of the CDR3 is 16 residues. In DNA form, the CDR3 reads TGTGCCAGCAGCAATAGGGGGGGCCGGAGCTCCTACGAGCAGTACTTC. It specifies CASSNRGGRSSYEQYF.

The chain uses TRBV12-3 or TRBV12-4 and TRBJ2-7; D call uncertain. The CDR3 has 13 amino acids. V lost 3 bases and J lost 4, with 10 bases in between. CDR3 DNA sequence: TGTGCCAGCAGTTTTGGGCATACTTACGAGCAGTACTTC. Translating gives CASSFGHTYEQYF.

The chain has TRBV7-2 and TRBJ2-3; 16 nucleotides agree with TRBD2. Per the germline V gene, CDR1 is SGHTA and CDR2 is FQGNSA. V dropped 4 bases and J dropped 4; count of bases not matched to a gene: 11. CDR3 length: 19 amino acids. The CDR3 region is CASSSPGTSGRVQSDTQYF. The CDR3, as DNA: TGTGCCAGCAGCTCACCCGGGACTAGCGGGAGGGTCCAATCAGATACGCAGTATTTT.

The rearrangement joins TRBV28 to TRBJ1-3; D gene unclear. The CDR3 covers 15 residues. Germline assignment: CDR1 MDHEN and CDR2 SYDVKM. Trimming removed 5 bases at V and 0 bases at J, with 11 bases between. CDR3 region: CASSPGLSSGNTIYF. CDR3 in DNA: TGTGCCAGCAGTCCGGGTTTAAGCTCTGGAAACACCATATATTTT.

As DNA, the CDR3 is TGTGCCAGCAGTTTATACTCCCCCCCCAACACTGAAGCTTTCTTT. It translates to CASSLYSPPNTEAFF. The chain links TRBV27 to TRBJ1-1; no clear D. This CDR3 has 15 residues. V was cut by 1 base and J by 2 bases, with 11 bases left in between. Germline V CDR1 and CDR2: MNHEY, SMNVEV (reference sequence).

The chain links TRBV5-4 to TRBJ2-7; 7 bases agree with TRBD2. V was clipped by 0 bases and J by 2 bases; unmatched bases: 5. CDR1 and CDR2 from the germline V gene are SGHNT and YYREEE (reference sequence). The CDR3 is 15 residues long. This chain's CDR3 is CASSLGSSGTYEQYF. CDR3 nucleotide sequence: TGTGCCAGCAGCTTGGGGTCTAGCGGAACCTACGAGCAGTACTTC.

The chain joins TRBV3-1 (or the pseudogene TRBV3-2) to TRBJ2-3, with D possibly being TRBD2 (6 bases). V lost 2 bases, J lost 4 bases, and 19 bases lay in between. Germline V lookup: CDR1 LGHDT, CDR2 YNNKEL (reference sequence). The CDR3 consists of 17 residues. The CDR3 DNA is TGTGCCAGCAGCCAATTCTATACGGGAGAGCCCCCAGATACGCAGTATTTT. Amino acids: CASSQFYTGEPPDTQYF.